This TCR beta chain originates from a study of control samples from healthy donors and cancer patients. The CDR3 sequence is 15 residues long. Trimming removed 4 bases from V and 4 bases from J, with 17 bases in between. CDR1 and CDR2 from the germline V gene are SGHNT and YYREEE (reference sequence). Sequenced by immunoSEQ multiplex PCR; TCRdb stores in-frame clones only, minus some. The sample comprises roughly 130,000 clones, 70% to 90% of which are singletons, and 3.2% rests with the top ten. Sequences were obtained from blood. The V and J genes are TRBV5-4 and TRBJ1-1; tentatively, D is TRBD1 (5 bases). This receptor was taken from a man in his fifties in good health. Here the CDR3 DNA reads TGTGCCAGCAGCCACCCTTCAGAGAGGGGCACTGAAGCTTTCTTT. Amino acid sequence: CASSHPSERGTEAFF. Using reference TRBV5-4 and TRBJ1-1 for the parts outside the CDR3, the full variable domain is ETGVTQSPTHLIKTRGQQVTLRCSSQSGHNTVSWYQQALGQGPQFIFQYYREEENGRGNFPPRFSGLQFPNYSSELNVNALELDDSALYLCASSHPSERGTEAFFGQGTRLTVV.